This TCR beta chain derives from a study of T cell repertoires in cytomegalovirus infection. On the study more broadly: Based on public TCR beta signatures, there were indications of CMV infection and of a matching HLA type.

TCRdb reprocessed the reads via MiXCR and lists one record per CDR3 protein. The repertoire holds about 530,000 distinct CDR3 sequences, with more than 20% as singletons. The CDR3 runs to 16 residues. V dropped 6 bases and J dropped 1 base, with 15 bases sitting between them. Germline V lookup: CDR1 MDHEN, CDR2 SYDVKM. General study results and limits: People with CMV and the relevant HLA were identified by cumulative public TCR beta family frequency. The ex vivo response was dominated by HLA-C-restricted CMV-specific TCR beta clonotypes.

As regards this clonotype: The antigen remains unidentified.

This TCR came from a human donor in good health (CMV status not recorded). Some clones in this sample may be carry-over from other donors' samples. Input material: PBMCs. This rearrangement joins TRBV28 to TRBJ1-4, with TRBD1 as a possible D gene (6 bases). For the CDR3, the DNA is TGTGCCAGCAGCGTCGATTCGGGACAAACTAATGAAAAACTGTTTTTT. Its translation: CASSVDSGQTNEKLFF. The whole variable domain, filled in from reference TRBV28 and TRBJ1-4, reads DVKVTQSSRYLVKRTGEKVFLECVQDMDHENMFWYRQDPGLGLRLIYFSYDVKMKEKGDIPEGYSVSREKKERFSLILESASTNQTSMYLCASSVDSGQTNEKLFFGSGTQLSVL.